These 5 T cell receptor beta chains originate from one sample sequenced in a study of technical replicates of blood from several donors. Assay: immunoSEQ multiplex PCR; the TCRdb copy retains only in-frame clones and omits some. The sample has about 70,000 clones, 92% seen once. Sequencing was done on a sample of T cells isolated from PBMCs. The receptors here all came from a human donor in good health.

V and J are TRBV7-2 and TRBJ1-5; the D is unclear. Per germline, CDR1 SGHTA and CDR2 FQGNSA. CDR3 length equals 15 residues. V lost 2 bases to trimming and J lost 0 bases, with 8 bases between them. CDR3 in amino acids: CASSLSGDSNQPQHF. For the CDR3, the DNA is TGTGCCAGCAGCTTATCCGGAGATAGCAATCAGCCCCAGCATTTT.

This clone was detected only a few times. The chain carries TRBV7-9 and TRBJ1-2; D perhaps matches TRBD1 (6 bases). The CDR3 sequence is 12 residues long. Germline CDR1 is SEHNR and CDR2 is FQNEAQ (reference sequence). V was cut by 5 bases and J by 4 bases, with 8 bases left in between. The CDR3 region is CASSPGVYGYTF. The CDR3 DNA follows: TGTGCCAGCAGCCCAGGGGTCTATGGCTACACCTTC.

The V gene is TRBV11-2, the J gene TRBJ2-5; possible D gene TRBD2, 6 bases. The CDR3 covers 14 residues. Germline loops: CDR1 SGHAT, CDR2 FQNNGV. V gave up 2 bases and J gave up 0 bases, with 7 bases separating them. For the CDR3, the DNA is TGTGCCAGCAGCTTACTAGCGTACCAAGAGACCCAGTACTTC. Protein product: CASSLLAYQETQYF.

The V call is TRBV5-6, the J call TRBJ2-7; TRBD1 might be the D (7 bases). The CDR3 extends over 15 amino acids. From germline, CDR1 is SGHDT and CDR2 YYEEEE. Trimming took 4 bases from V and 4 from J, leaving 18 bases between them. The CDR3 DNA is TGTGCCAGCAGCGCCGGACAGGTGGGGGGATACGAGCAGTACTTC. It encodes CASSAGQVGGYEQYF. The full variable domain, in which reference TRBV5-6 and TRBJ2-7 provide the parts outside the CDR3, is DAGVTQSPTHLIKTRGQQVTLRCSPKSGHDTVSWYQQALGQGPQFIFQYYEEEERQRGNFPDRFSGHQFPNYSSELNVNALLLGDSALYLCASSAGQVGGYEQYFGPGTRLTVT.

This clone appeared once. The CDR3 is CASRLAGASYEQYF. DNA for the CDR3: TGTGCCAGCAGGCTAGCGGGAGCCTCCTACGAGCAGTACTTC. V and J are TRBV27 and TRBJ2-7; 10 bases fit TRBD2. This CDR3 spans 14 amino acids. V shed 6 bases and J 0 bases; nucleotides not matched to a gene: 2. CDR1 and CDR2 (germline): MNHEY, SMNVEV (reference sequence).